This TCR beta chain was documented in a study of cytotoxic CD8 clonotypes in ibrutinib-treated CLL. T cells were sequenced at a targeted depth of 1 in 200,000 to 1 in 1 million. The table came from immunoSEQ multiplex PCR; TCRdb's copy has only in-frame clones and leaves some out. The repertoire holds tens of thousands of clones, with 60% to 80% as singletons. Library input was about 2 micrograms of DNA from cryopreserved PBMCs. This CDR3 has 15 residues. Trimming shortened V by 4 bases and J by 2 bases, and 15 bases separated the two germline ends. Germline V gives CDR1 ENHRY, CDR2 SYGVKD. The TCR originated in a human donor with chronic lymphocytic leukemia. The chain recombines TRBV10-3 with TRBJ2-7, with D perhaps TRBD1 (5 bases). Here the sequenced sample was PBMCs, taken after 24 months of ibrutinib treatment. CDR3 DNA: TGTGCCATCAGTGCTGTGACAGCTAACCCCTACGAGCAGTACTTC. Translating it yields CAISAVTANPYEQYF.